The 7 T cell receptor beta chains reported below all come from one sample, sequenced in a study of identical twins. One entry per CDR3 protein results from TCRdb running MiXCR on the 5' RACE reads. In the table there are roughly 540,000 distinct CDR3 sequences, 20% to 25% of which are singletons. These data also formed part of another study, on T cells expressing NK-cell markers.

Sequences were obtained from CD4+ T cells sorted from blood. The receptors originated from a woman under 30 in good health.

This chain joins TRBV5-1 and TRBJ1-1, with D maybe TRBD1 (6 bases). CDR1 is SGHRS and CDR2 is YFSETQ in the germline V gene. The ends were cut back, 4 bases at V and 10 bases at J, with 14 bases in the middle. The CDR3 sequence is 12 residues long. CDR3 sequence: CASSPREGGAFF. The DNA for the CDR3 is TGCGCCAGCAGCCCCAGAGAGGGGGGAGCTTTCTTT.

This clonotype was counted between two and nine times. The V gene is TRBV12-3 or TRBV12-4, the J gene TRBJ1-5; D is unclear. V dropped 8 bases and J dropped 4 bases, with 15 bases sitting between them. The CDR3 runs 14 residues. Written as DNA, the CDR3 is TGTGCCAGCTGTAACTCGCAGTGGAATCAGCCCCAGCATTTT. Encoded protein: CASCNSQWNQPQHF.

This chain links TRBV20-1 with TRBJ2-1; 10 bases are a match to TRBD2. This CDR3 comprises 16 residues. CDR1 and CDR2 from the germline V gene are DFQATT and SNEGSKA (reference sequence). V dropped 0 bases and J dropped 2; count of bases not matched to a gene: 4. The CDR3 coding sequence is TGCAGTGCTAGAGAGCCAGCGGGAGGGACCTACAATGAGCAGTTCTTC. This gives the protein CSAREPAGGTYNEQFF.

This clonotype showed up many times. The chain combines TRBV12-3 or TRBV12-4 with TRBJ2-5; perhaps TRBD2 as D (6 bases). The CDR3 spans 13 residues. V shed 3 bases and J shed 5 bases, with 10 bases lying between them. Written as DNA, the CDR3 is TGTGCCAGCAGTTTTAGGCGGGGCGAGACCCAGTACTTC. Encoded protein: CASSFRRGETQYF.

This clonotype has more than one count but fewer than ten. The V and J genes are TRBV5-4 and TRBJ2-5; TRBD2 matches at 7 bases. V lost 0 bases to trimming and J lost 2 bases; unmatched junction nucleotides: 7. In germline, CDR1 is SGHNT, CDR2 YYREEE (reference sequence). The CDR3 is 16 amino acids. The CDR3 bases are TGTGCCAGCAGCTTGGGGGGAGCTAGCGGACAAGAGACCCAGTACTTC. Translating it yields CASSLGGASGQETQYF.

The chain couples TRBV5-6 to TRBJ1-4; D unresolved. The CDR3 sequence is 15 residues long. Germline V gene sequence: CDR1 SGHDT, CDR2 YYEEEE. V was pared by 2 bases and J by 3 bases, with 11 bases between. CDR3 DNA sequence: TGTGCCAGCAGCTTTCTCGGCGGGGCTAATGAAAAACTGTTTTTT. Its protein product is CASSFLGGANEKLFF.

The CDR3 DNA reads as TGCAGTGCTAGAGTCCCGGGAAACTATGGCTACACCTTC. Protein sequence: CSARVPGNYGYTF. The chain joins TRBV20-1 to TRBJ1-2; D gene uncertain. CDR1 and CDR2 from the germline V gene are DFQATT and SNEGSKA (reference sequence). The V end lost 1 base, the J end lost 2 bases, and 8 bases lay between the germline ends. The CDR3 loop spans 13 amino acids.